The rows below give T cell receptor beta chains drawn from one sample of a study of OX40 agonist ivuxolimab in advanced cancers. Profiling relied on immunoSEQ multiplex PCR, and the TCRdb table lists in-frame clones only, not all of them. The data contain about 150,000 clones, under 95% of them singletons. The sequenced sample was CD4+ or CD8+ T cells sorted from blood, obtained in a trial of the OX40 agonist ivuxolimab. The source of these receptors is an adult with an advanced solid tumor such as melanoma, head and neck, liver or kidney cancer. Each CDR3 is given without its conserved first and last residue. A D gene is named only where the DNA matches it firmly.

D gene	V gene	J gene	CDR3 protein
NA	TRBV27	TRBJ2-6	ASSRDETGANVLT
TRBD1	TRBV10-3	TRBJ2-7	AIRRTGALEQY
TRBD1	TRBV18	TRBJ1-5	ASSPDRGQPQH
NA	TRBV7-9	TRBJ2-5	ASSPSEETQY
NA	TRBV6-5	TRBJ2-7	ASSYSEYEQY
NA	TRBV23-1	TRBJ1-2	ASSLHRQVETSGYT
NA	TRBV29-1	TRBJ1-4	SVVRDEKLF
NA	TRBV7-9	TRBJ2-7	ASKRQDAYEQY
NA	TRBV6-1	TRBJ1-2	ASSEGGYGYT
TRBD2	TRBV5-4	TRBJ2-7	ASSPPGLAGYSYEQY
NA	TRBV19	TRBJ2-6	ASSLGFRFSGANVLT
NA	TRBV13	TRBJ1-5	ASSLGVSQPQH
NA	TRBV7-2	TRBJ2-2	ASSRGLTGELF
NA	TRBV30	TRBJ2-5	AWTIGAETQY
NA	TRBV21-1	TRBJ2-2	ASGQLKGAGELF
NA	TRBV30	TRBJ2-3	AWSVPGVAGTQY
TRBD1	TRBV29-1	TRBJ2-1	SVYPLGQGLYNEQF
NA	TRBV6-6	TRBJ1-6	ASSYSLVGDNSPLH
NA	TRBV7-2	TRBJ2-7	ASSLVRSYEQY
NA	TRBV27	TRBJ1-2	ASSLGHPRIYGYT
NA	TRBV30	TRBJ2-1	AWSNEVEQF
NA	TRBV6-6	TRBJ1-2	ASSYVGRGADYGYT
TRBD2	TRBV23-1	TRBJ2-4	ASSHSSGGKNIQY
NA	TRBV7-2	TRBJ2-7	ASSLSQGNPYEQY
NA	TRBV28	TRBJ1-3	ASSLGTPLVTIY
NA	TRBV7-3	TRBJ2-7	ASSPGGGGPSDEQY
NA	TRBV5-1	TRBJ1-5	ASSFTGKTHSNQPQH
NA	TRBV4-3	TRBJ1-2	ASSQVDGNYGYT
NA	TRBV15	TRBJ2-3	ATSRASLADTQY
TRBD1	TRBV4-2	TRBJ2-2	ASSQDLGGSAGELF
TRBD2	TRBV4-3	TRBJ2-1	ASSQGELGLAGPNEQF
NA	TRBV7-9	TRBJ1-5	ASSFKVAQPQH
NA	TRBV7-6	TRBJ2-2	ASSPVRQANTGELF
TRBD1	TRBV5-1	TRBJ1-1	ASSFRTGADTEAF
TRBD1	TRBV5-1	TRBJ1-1	AGGQGPNTEAF
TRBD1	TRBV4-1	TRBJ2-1	ASMLDRVPYNEQF
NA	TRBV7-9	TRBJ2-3	ASHRRQGTGRFTDTQY
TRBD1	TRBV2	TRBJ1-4	ASRVTGVDEKLF
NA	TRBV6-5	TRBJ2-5	ASSYRGKETQY
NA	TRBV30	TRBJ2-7	AWSGLVSYEQY
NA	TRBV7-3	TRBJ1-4	ASSEDREKLF
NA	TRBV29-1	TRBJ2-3	SVVRDSTDTQY